The 30 T cell receptor beta chains given below trace back to one sample, sequenced in a study of blood T cell repertoires in COVID-19. Method: immunoSEQ multiplex PCR; TCRdb's copy keeps in-frame clones and lacks some. The table includes 210,000 or so clones, 65% to 85% detected once. The sample consisted of peripheral blood. Every receptor here comes from a man aged 50 to 60 with active or convalescent COVID-19.

The chain has TRBV7-2 and TRBJ1-5; 8 positions match TRBD1. V shed 3 bases, J shed 9 bases, and the junction held 16 bases outside the gene matches. The germline CDR1 and CDR2 sequences are SGHTA and FQGNSA. The CDR3 totals 17 residues. The CDR3 DNA reads as TGTGCCAGCAGCTTCGCAGGGGGCGGAGGGTTCGTGATGCCCCAGCATTTT. The encoded protein is CASSFAGGGGFVMPQHF.

The chain combines TRBV5-1 with TRBJ2-7; 15 bases are shared with TRBD2. The CDR3 extends over 15 amino acids. Unmatched junction bases numbered 2, after V lost 4 bases and J lost 3 bases. Germline lookup yields CDR1 SGHRS and CDR2 YFSETQ. DNA for the CDR3: TGCGCCAGCAGCAGGGGACTAGCGGGAGGCTACGAGCAGTACTTC. This translates into CASSRGLAGGYEQYF.

The chain links TRBV4-3 to TRBJ2-1, with 9 bases lining up with TRBD1. With 3 bases clipped from V and 7 bases from J, the junction kept 10 bases outside the gene matches. The CDR3 has 16 residues. Germline CDR1 and CDR2: LGHNA and YSLEER. In DNA form, the CDR3 reads TGCGCCAGCAGCCAGTGGGACAGGGCATCGGGTAATGAGCAGTTCTTC. Encoded protein: CASSQWDRASGNEQFF.

The CDR3 DNA is TGTGCCAGCAGTTACGAGGGGGCAGAACATGGCTACACCTTC. Translating gives CASSYEGAEHGYTF. The chain couples TRBV6-6 to TRBJ1-2; 7 positions agree with TRBD1. CDR3 length: 14 residues. With 2 bases clipped from V and 6 bases from J, the junction kept 6 bases outside the gene matches. Germline V gives CDR1 MNHNY, CDR2 SVGAGI (reference sequence).

The chain carries TRBV19 and TRBJ1-2; D is unclear. V lost 7 bases and J 4 bases, leaving 16 bases between the germline ends. This CDR3 contains 14 residues. Per the germline V gene, CDR1 is LNHDA and CDR2 is SQIVND (reference sequence). This chain's CDR3 is CASMGDNNFYGYTF. DNA of the CDR3: TGTGCCAGTATGGGCGACAACAACTTCTATGGCTACACCTTC. Full variable domain (missing parts from reference TRBV19 and TRBJ1-2): DGGITQSPKYLFRKEGQNVTLSCEQNLNHDAMYWYRQDPGQGLRLIYYSQIVNDFQKGDIAEGYSVSREKKESFPLTVTSAQKNPTAFYLCASMGDNNFYGYTFGSGTRLTVV.

The J gene is TRBJ2-7, the V gene TRBV4-1; 8 bases map to TRBD2. The V segment lost 4 bases and the J segment 2 bases; nucleotides outside the gene matches: 10. The CDR3 contains 16 residues. Germline values: CDR1 MGHRA, CDR2 YSYEKL. DNA of the CDR3: TGCGCCAGCAGCCCCCTGGGCACTAGCGGCACCTACGAGCAGTACTTC. Its protein is CASSPLGTSGTYEQYF.

As to this clone: At one end the junction does not follow the germline gene, possibly because of a read error. V usage is TRBV4-2 and J usage is TRBJ1-1; 10 bases agree with TRBD1. Looked up from germline, CDR1 is LGHNA and CDR2 is YNFKEQ. CDR3 length: 17 residues. The CDR3 DNA is TGTGCCAGCACCCAAGCCGGGACAGGGGCCTCAAACACTGAAGCTTTCTTT. The encoded protein is CASTQAGTGASNTEAFF.

The V gene is TRBV7-8, the J gene TRBJ2-3; TRBD2 matches at 7 bases. CDR1 is SGHVS, CDR2 FQNEAQ, per germline. This CDR3 has 17 residues. With 4 bases clipped from V and 2 bases from J, the junction kept 12 bases outside the gene matches. The CDR3 spells CASSSPTGGLFTDTQYF. The DNA for the CDR3 is TGTGCCAGCAGCTCCCCCACCGGGGGACTATTCACAGATACGCAGTATTTT.

The chain employs TRBV10-2 and TRBJ1-6; no reliable D call. Trimming took 6 bases from V and 7 from J, leaving 16 bases between them. This CDR3 region has 15 residues. Germline assignment: CDR1 WSHSY and CDR2 SAAADI. The CDR3: CASREETGNNSPLHF. The CDR3 DNA reads TGCGCCAGCAGGGAGGAGACGGGTAACAATTCACCCCTCCACTTT.

This sequence joins TRBV6-2 or TRBV6-3 and TRBJ1-2; the D is unclear. This CDR3 region has 14 residues. Trimming took 4 bases from V and 2 from J, leaving 11 bases between them. In germline, CDR1 is MNHEY, CDR2 SVGEGT. CDR3 protein: CASSFGIWNYGYTF. DNA of the CDR3: TGTGCCAGCAGTTTCGGGATCTGGAACTATGGCTACACCTTC.

This clone was seen just once. The rearrangement links TRBV7-2 to TRBJ2-3, with 12 positions matching TRBD2. The germline CDR1 and CDR2 sequences are SGHTA and FQGNSA. Trimming took 4 bases from V and 8 from J; bases not matched to a gene: 7. This CDR3 has 15 residues. In DNA form, the CDR3 reads TGTGCCAGCAGCTCCCTGACTAGCGGGAGTGGTACGCAGTATTTT. The encoded protein is CASSSLTSGSGTQYF. Filled out from reference TRBV7-2 and TRBJ2-3, the complete variable domain reads GAGVSQSPSNKVTEKGKDVELRCDPISGHTALYWYRQSLGQGLEFLIYFQGNSAPDKSGLPSDRFSAERTGGSVSTLTIQRTQQEDSAVYLCASSSLTSGSGTQYFGPGTRLTVL.

This clone was recorded once. The chain combines TRBV18 with TRBJ2-5; 7 bases match TRBD2. The CDR3 contains 15 residues. Losses at the gene ends were 6 bases for V and 2 bases for J; bases not matched to a gene: 9. Per germline, CDR1 KGHSH and CDR2 LQKENI. The CDR3 reads CASSEGAGRQETQYF. The CDR3 nucleotides are TGTGCCAGCTCGGAAGGAGCGGGGAGGCAAGAGACCCAGTACTTC.

The J gene is TRBJ2-5, the V gene TRBV7-2, with TRBD2 as a possible D gene (5 bases). The CDR3 spans 13 residues. Trimming left V 1 base short and J 4 bases short, with 7 bases between. The germline gives CDR1 SGHTA, CDR2 FQGNSA. The CDR3 sequence is CASSLDSVETQYF. Here the CDR3 DNA reads TGTGCCAGCAGCTTAGATAGCGTAGAGACCCAGTACTTC.

The rearrangement uses TRBV5-6 and TRBJ1-2, with D maybe TRBD1 (5 bases). V lost 0 bases and J lost 2, with 5 bases in between. The CDR3 has 13 amino acids. Germline CDR1 and CDR2: SGHDT and YYEEEE. CDR3 region: CASSLGQNYGYTF. The CDR3 DNA reads as TGTGCCAGCAGCTTGGGACAGAACTATGGCTACACCTTC. The variable domain in full, with the rest retrieved from reference TRBV5-6 and TRBJ1-2, is DAGVTQSPTHLIKTRGQQVTLRCSPKSGHDTVSWYQQALGQGPQFIFQYYEEEERQRGNFPDRFSGHQFPNYSSELNVNALLLGDSALYLCASSLGQNYGYTFGSGTRLTVV.

The gene calls are TRBV28 and TRBJ2-3, with TRBD1 as a possible D gene (7 bases). V was clipped by 5 bases and J by 4 bases, with 16 bases between them. Germline V CDR1 and CDR2: MDHEN, SYDVKM. The CDR3 contains 15 residues. The CDR3 sequence is CASSPRGAFADTQYF. DNA for the CDR3: TGTGCCAGCAGTCCCAGGGGGGCCTTTGCAGATACGCAGTATTTT.

This chain uses TRBV27 with TRBJ1-6; D not resolved. V shed 1 base and J shed 1 base, with 11 bases lying between them. There are 17 residues in the CDR3. Per germline, CDR1 MNHEY and CDR2 SMNVEV (reference sequence). The CDR3 loop is CASSLLAPRSYNSPLHF. CDR3 sequence (DNA): TGTGCCAGCAGTTTATTAGCCCCCCGGTCCTATAATTCACCCCTCCACTTT.

The J gene is TRBJ2-3, the V gene TRBV10-1; possible D gene TRBD1, 7 bases. Deletions cut 0 bases from V and 4 bases from J, with 11 bases between. The CDR3 length is 15 residues. Per germline, CDR1 WNHNN and CDR2 SYGVQD (reference sequence). CDR3 in DNA: TGCGCCAGCAGTGAGTCATCAGGGGGGCCAGATACGCAGTATTTT. This encodes CASSESSGGPDTQYF.

V and J are TRBV6-1 and TRBJ2-5, with D uncertain. V was cut by 1 base and J by 1 base, with 16 bases left in between. This CDR3 region has 17 residues. CDR1 MNHNS and CDR2 SASEGT come from the germline V gene. CDR3 amino acids: CASSEGIMRSRQETQYF. DNA of the CDR3: TGTGCCAGCAGTGAAGGTATAATGCGGAGTCGCCAAGAGACCCAGTACTTC.

This clone was counted once. CDR3 sequence: CASSARLASSTDTQYF. DNA for the CDR3: TGTGCCAGCAGCGCCCGACTAGCGAGTAGCACAGATACGCAGTATTTT. The chain carries TRBV7-8 and TRBJ2-3, with 8 bases matching TRBD2. V was clipped by 5 bases and J by 0 bases; unmatched bases: 7. CDR1 SGHVS and CDR2 FQNEAQ come from the germline V gene. CDR3 length: 16 amino acids.

This clone was detected once. The chain is built from TRBV12-5 and TRBJ2-1; 14 positions match TRBD2. CDR1 and CDR2 (germline): LGHNT, FRNRAP. V shed 2 bases and J 5 bases; nucleotides not matched to a gene: 17. The length of the CDR3 is 21 residues. CDR3 sequence: CASGLIIPQGTSGRWNNEQFF. CDR3 nucleotide sequence: TGTGCTAGTGGTTTGATAATACCTCAGGGGACTAGCGGGAGATGGAACAATGAGCAGTTCTTC. Full variable domain (missing parts from reference TRBV12-5 and TRBJ2-1): DARVTQTPRHKVTEMGQEVTMRCQPILGHNTVFWYRQTMMQGLELLAYFRNRAPLDDSGMPKDRFSAEMPDATLATLKIQPSEPRDSAVYFCASGLIIPQGTSGRWNNEQFFGPGTRLTVL.

CDR3 sequence: CASSLLGGNEKLFF. The CDR3 coding sequence is TGTGCCAGCAGCCTACTTGGCGGGAATGAAAAACTGTTTTTT. J is TRBJ1-4 and V is TRBV3-1 (or the pseudogene TRBV3-2); no clear D gene. The V end was cut by 4 bases, the J end by 5 bases, with 11 bases between. The V gene's germline CDR1 is LGHDT and CDR2 YNNKEL (reference sequence). This CDR3 has 14 amino acids.

The chain combines TRBV5-4 with TRBJ2-1; D might be TRBD1 (5 bases). The CDR3 covers 15 residues. V lost 4 bases and J 4 bases, leaving 15 bases between the germline ends. Germline V gene lookup returns CDR1 SGHNT and CDR2 YYREEE (reference sequence). The CDR3 DNA follows: TGTGCCAGCAGCGCCAGGTCAGGGAAGTACAATGAGCAGTTCTTC. Residues: CASSARSGKYNEQFF.

The chain employs TRBV11-2 and TRBJ2-3, with no clear D. The CDR3 runs 14 residues. CDR1 is SGHAT and CDR2 is FQNNGV in the germline V gene. Trimming cost V 1 base and J 4 bases, with 9 bases left between them. In DNA form, the CDR3 reads TGTGCCAGCAGCTTAGGAGGTGCTGCAGATACGCAGTATTTT. It yields the protein CASSLGGAADTQYF.

This clone was seen once. The genes are TRBV2 and TRBJ2-5; D is possibly TRBD2 (6 bases). V shed 4 bases and J shed 2 bases, with 11 bases lying between them. The CDR3 runs 14 residues. Germline CDR1 reads SNHLY; CDR2 reads FYNNEI. The CDR3, as DNA: TGTGCCAGCAGTGGTGGCCGGGGGCAAGAGACCCAGTACTTC. It specifies CASSGGRGQETQYF.

This chain joins TRBV5-8 and TRBJ2-7; TRBD1 agrees at 7 bases. The trim removed 4 bases at V and 3 bases at J, leaving 13 bases unmatched. CDR3 size: 16 residues. Germline CDR1 and CDR2: SGHTS and YDEGEE. In DNA, the CDR3 is TGTGCCAGCAGCCCTCGCGACAGGGCCTACGTCTACGAGCAGTACTTC. Translation gives CASSPRDRAYVYEQYF. Complete variable domain (other parts from reference TRBV5-8 and TRBJ2-7): EAGVTQSPTHLIKTRGQQATLRCSPISGHTSVYWYQQALGLGLQFLLWYDEGEERNRGNFPPRFSGRQFPNYSSELNVNALELEDSALYLCASSPRDRAYVYEQYFGPGTRLTVT.

The rearrangement links TRBV11-3 to TRBJ2-2; TRBD1 aligns across 7 bases. The germline gives CDR1 SGHNT, CDR2 YENEEA. This CDR3 spans 15 amino acids. V lost 5 bases and J lost 5; bases outside the gene matches: 8. The CDR3: CASSPYRGRTGELFF. CDR3 DNA: TGTGCCAGCAGCCCCTACAGGGGAAGGACCGGGGAGCTGTTTTTT. The whole variable domain, remainder taken from reference TRBV11-3 and TRBJ2-2, is EAGVVQSPRYKIIEKKQPVAFWCNPISGHNTLYWYLQNLGQGPELLIRYENEEAVDDSQLPKDRFSAERLKGVDSTLKIQPAELGDSAVYLCASSPYRGRTGELFFGEGSRLTVL.

J is TRBJ2-3 and V is TRBV10-2, with 9 bases identical to TRBD1. After removal of 6 bases from V and 2 bases from J, the junction contained 3 bases not matched to a gene. The CDR3 extends over 14 amino acids. The V gene's germline CDR1 is WSHSY and CDR2 SAAADI. As DNA, the CDR3 is TGCGCCAGCAGGGACAGGGGTACCACAGATACGCAGTATTTT. Protein: CASRDRGTTDTQYF.

The rearrangement joins TRBV4-1 to TRBJ2-2, with D perhaps matching TRBD1 (8 bases). Trimming shortened V by 4 bases and J by 0 bases, and 15 bases separated the two germline ends. Germline CDR1 MGHRA, CDR2 YSYEKL. The CDR3 is 17 residues long. CDR3 sequence reads: CASSPTGGGTNTGELFF. CDR3 coding DNA: TGCGCCAGCAGCCCTACAGGGGGGGGGACGAACACCGGGGAGCTGTTTTTT.

The chain recombines TRBV29-1 with TRBJ2-4; D unresolved. CDR3 length: 13 amino acids. Trimming took 5 bases from V and 1 from J, leaving 9 bases between them. Germline V gene data show CDR1 as SQVTM and CDR2 as ANQGSEA. The chain's CDR3 is CSVRGMAKNIQYF. CDR3 DNA: TGCAGCGTTCGAGGCATGGCCAAAAACATTCAGTACTTC.

The V and J genes are TRBV6-4 and TRBJ2-4; TRBD2 matches at 7 bases. V was clipped by 5 bases and J by 3 bases; unmatched bases: 4. This CDR3 spans 14 amino acids. Germline CDR1 is MRHNA and CDR2 is SNTAGT. CDR3 coding DNA: TGTGCCAGCAGTACTAGCGCGCTCAAAAACATTCAGTACTTC. This translates into CASSTSALKNIQYF.